The 12 T cell receptor beta chains below were found in one sample sequenced in a study of metastatic and nonmetastatic thyroid tumors. Patients were all untreated before their thyroid surgery. From the PCR reads, TCRdb re-called clones with MiXCR. The repertoire holds under 20,000 clones, with over 20% as singletons. The sequenced sample consisted of blood. Source of these receptors: a male donor with papillary thyroid cancer or a benign thyroid nodule (not recorded which). Some clones in this sample may be carry-over from other donors' samples.

In its sample, this clone was seen many times. A much larger clone differs by one base, so this may be a read error. This specimen includes other DNA sequences encoding the same CDR3. The genes are TRBV3-1 and TRBJ2-3, with TRBD2 matching over 14 bases. The CDR3 covers 16 residues. CDR1 is LGHDT, CDR2 YNNKEL, per germline (reference sequence). The CDR3, as DNA: TGTGCCAGCACCACGACTAGCGGGGGGGGCACAGACACGCAGTATTTT. This gives the protein CASTTTSGGGTDTQYF.

In this sample, this clone turned up many times. J is TRBJ2-3 and V is TRBV12-5; D possibly corresponds to TRBD2 (5 bases). Germline V gives CDR1 LGHNT, CDR2 FRNRAP. Trimming removed 7 bases from V and 10 bases from J, with 15 bases in between. This CDR3 comprises 12 residues. The CDR3, as DNA: TGTGCTAGTGTAGATGAGGGATCGGCGCAGTATTTT. Amino acid sequence: CASVDEGSAQYF.

This clone was detected only a few times. The junction does not match germline at one end; this may be a read error. Other DNA sequences in the same sample also yield this CDR3. The gene calls are TRBV6-5 and TRBJ2-1, with D tentatively TRBD1 (5 bases). This CDR3 spans 18 amino acids. Germline V lookup: CDR1 MNHEY, CDR2 SVGAGI. The CDR3 DNA reads as TGTGCCAGCAGTTACCCTACCATAGGCAGGGCAAGCTACAATGAGCAATTCTTT. It yields the protein CASSYPTIGRASYNEQFF.

This clone was seen at least ten times. V and J are TRBV3-1 and TRBJ2-3; no clear D. Deletions cut 3 bases from V and 6 bases from J, with 10 bases between. This CDR3 has 13 amino acids. Per the germline V gene, CDR1 is LGHDT and CDR2 is YNNKEL (reference sequence). The CDR3 DNA follows: TGTGCCAGCAGCCAGAGTTTAAAGGATACGCAGTATTTT. It yields the protein CASSQSLKDTQYF.

This clone is classed as medium-sized. V is TRBV6-1 and J is TRBJ2-7; 11 bases align to TRBD2. Looked up from germline, CDR1 is MNHNS and CDR2 is SASEGT. The CDR3 covers 15 residues. V dropped 1 base and J dropped 3; count of bases not matched to a gene: 2. The CDR3 here is CASSEDLAGGYEQYF. The CDR3 DNA is TGTGCCAGCAGTGAAGACCTAGCGGGAGGCTACGAGCAGTACTTC.

The chain links TRBV4-1 to TRBJ1-6; D gene uncertain. The CDR3 contains 15 residues. The V end lost 4 bases, the J end lost 4 bases, and 11 bases lay between the germline ends. Germline V CDR1 and CDR2: MGHRA, YSYEKL. This CDR3 is CASSLYTDYNSPLHF. In DNA, the CDR3 is TGCGCCAGCAGCCTCTACACAGATTATAATTCACCCCTCCACTTT.

The V and J genes are TRBV20-1 and TRBJ1-5; maybe TRBD1 (5 bases). This CDR3 has 15 amino acids. Looked up from germline, CDR1 is DFQATT and CDR2 is SNEGSKA (reference sequence). V gave up 6 bases and J gave up 2 bases, with 17 bases separating them. The CDR3 bases are TGCAGTGCCTGTGGGAGAATAGGGGGCAATCAGCCCCAGCATTTT. This sequence encodes CSACGRIGGNQPQHF.

CDR3 region: CSGWEGLYEQYF. The CDR3 DNA is TGCAGTGGGTGGGAGGGCCTGTACGAGCAGTACTTC. The chain links TRBV20-1 to TRBJ2-7, with 7 bases identical to TRBD2. The CDR3 is 12 residues long. CDR1 and CDR2 (germline): DFQATT, SNEGSKA (reference sequence). Losses at the gene ends were 7 bases for V and 4 bases for J; bases not matched to a gene: 7.

This clone was recorded many times. V and J are TRBV3-1 and TRBJ2-3; D call uncertain. The CDR3 totals 12 residues. Germline V CDR1 and CDR2: LGHDT, YNNKEL (reference sequence). Trimming took off 4 bases at V and 2 bases at J, with 4 bases between the two ends. CDR3 bases: TGTGCCAGCAGCCTTAACACAGATACGCAGTATTTT. It specifies CASSLNTDTQYF.

Of note for this clone: Germline and junction disagree at one end, which may indicate a read error. J is TRBJ2-2 and V is TRBV27; possibly TRBD1 for D (6 bases). Germline CDR1 and CDR2: MNHEY and SMNVEV (reference sequence). The CDR3 covers 13 residues. For the CDR3, the DNA is TGTGCCACCGGGACACCGAACACCGGGGAGATGTTTTTT. The encoded protein is CATGTPNTGEMFF.

This clone is medium-sized (0.01 to 0.1%). V usage is TRBV19 and J usage is TRBJ1-3, with D unresolved. The CDR3 is made up of 15 amino acids. The germline CDR1 and CDR2 sequences are LNHDA and SQIVND (reference sequence). Trimming removed 5 bases from V and 0 bases from J, with 11 bases in between. CDR3 in DNA: TGTGCCAGTAGTGGTAATAAGGTCTCTGGAAACACCATATATTTT. It encodes CASSGNKVSGNTIYF.

This chain connects TRBV4-2 to TRBJ2-3; 7 bases line up with TRBD2. Germline V lookup: CDR1 LGHNA, CDR2 YNFKEQ. V gave up 1 base and J gave up 3 bases; unmatched junction bases: 4. The CDR3 sequence is 15 residues long. CDR3: CASSQAAGATDTQYF. The CDR3, as DNA: TGTGCCAGCAGCCAAGCGGCGGGAGCAACAGATACGCAGTATTTT.